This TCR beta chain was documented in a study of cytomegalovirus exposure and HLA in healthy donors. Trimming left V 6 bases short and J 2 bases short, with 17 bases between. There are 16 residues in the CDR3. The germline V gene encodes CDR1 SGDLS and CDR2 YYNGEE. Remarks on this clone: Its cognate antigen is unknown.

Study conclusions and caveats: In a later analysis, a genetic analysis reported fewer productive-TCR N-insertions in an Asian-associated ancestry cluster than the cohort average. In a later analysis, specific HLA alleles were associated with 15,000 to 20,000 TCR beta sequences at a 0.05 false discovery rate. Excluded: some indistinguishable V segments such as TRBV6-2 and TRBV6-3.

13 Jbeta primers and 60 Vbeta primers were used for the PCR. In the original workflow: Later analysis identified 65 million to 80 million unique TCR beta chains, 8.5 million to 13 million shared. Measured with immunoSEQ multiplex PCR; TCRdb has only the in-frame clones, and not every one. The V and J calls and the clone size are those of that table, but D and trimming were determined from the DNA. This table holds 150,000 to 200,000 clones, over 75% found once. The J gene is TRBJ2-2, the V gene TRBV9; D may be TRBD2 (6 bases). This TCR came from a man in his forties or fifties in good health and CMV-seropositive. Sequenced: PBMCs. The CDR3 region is CASTSWRGSNTGELFF. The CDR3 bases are TGTGCCAGCACCTCCTGGCGGGGCTCAAACACCGGGGAGCTGTTTTTT.